A selection of T cell receptor beta chains follows, all from one sample in a study of blood T cell repertoires in COVID-19. This table comes from immunoSEQ multiplex PCR, and its TCRdb copy is limited to in-frame clones, with some not included. The sample includes fewer than 80,000 clones, about 76% seen only once; the top ten take approximately 5.3%. The sample was peripheral blood. The receptors come from a human donor in a cohort sampled during active COVID-19. Both conserved end residues are part of each CDR3. D genes are given only for firm matches. A row's size may be missing; if present it is once, few, many or a size class.

CDR3 DNA: TGTGCCAGTAGTATCGGACAGGGAGGCTATGGCTACACCTTC
CDR3 protein: CASSIGQGGYGYTF
J gene: TRBJ1-2
D gene: TRBD1
clone size: NA
V gene: TRBV19

CDR3 DNA: TGTGCCAGCAGCGCTGGACTAGCGGGGGAGAATGAGCAGTTCTTC
CDR3 protein: CASSAGLAGENEQFF
J gene: TRBJ2-1
D gene: TRBD2
clone size: once
V gene: TRBV7-9

CDR3 DNA: TGTGCCAGTAGCGACAGGGGTCGTCGGGAAAAACTGTTTTTT
CDR3 protein: CASSDRGRREKLFF
J gene: TRBJ1-4
D gene: TRBD1
clone size: NA
V gene: TRBV19

CDR3 DNA: TGCGCCAGCAGTGAGTCCCCCTCGGGGGGCTCTGAAGCTTTCTTT
CDR3 protein: CASSESPSGGSEAFF
J gene: TRBJ1-1
D gene: NA
clone size: NA
V gene: TRBV10-2

CDR3 DNA: TGCGCCAGCAGCCAAGGGTCCGGGAACTATGGCTACACCTTC
CDR3 protein: CASSQGSGNYGYTF
J gene: TRBJ1-2
D gene: NA
clone size: NA
V gene: TRBV4-1

CDR3 DNA: TGTGCCAGCTCACCAAGCGGGGGTGAAAAACTGTTTTTT
CDR3 protein: CASSPSGGEKLFF
J gene: TRBJ1-4
D gene: NA
clone size: NA
V gene: TRBV18

CDR3 DNA: TGTGCCACCCTCGGGGGGGGACTCGGCTACACCTTC
CDR3 protein: CATLGGGLGYTF
J gene: TRBJ1-2
D gene: NA
clone size: NA
V gene: TRBV5-4

CDR3 DNA: TGTGCCAGCAGCCCGGGACAGACTAATTCACCCCTCCACTTT
CDR3 protein: CASSPGQTNSPLHF
J gene: TRBJ1-6
D gene: TRBD1
clone size: NA
V gene: TRBV6-5

CDR3 DNA: TGCGCCAGCAGCATGGGGGGCAACACAGATACGCAGTATTTT
CDR3 protein: CASSMGGNTDTQYF
J gene: TRBJ2-3
D gene: NA
clone size: few
V gene: TRBV5-1

CDR3 DNA: TGTGCCAGCAGCAGGGACATCTCTGGAAACACCATATATTTT
CDR3 protein: CASSRDISGNTIYF
J gene: TRBJ1-3
D gene: NA
clone size: NA
V gene: TRBV27

CDR3 DNA: TGTGCCAGCAGCCAAGTGGCGGGGGTAGAATCACCCCTCCACTTT
CDR3 protein: CASSQVAGVESPLHF
J gene: TRBJ1-6
D gene: NA
clone size: NA
V gene: TRBV3-1/TRBV3-2

CDR3 DNA: TGTGCCAGCGGTGAAGGGCAGGGTCGGTTCCACGAGCAGTACTTC
CDR3 protein: CASGEGQGRFHEQYF
J gene: TRBJ2-7
D gene: NA
clone size: NA
V gene: TRBV25-1

CDR3 DNA: TGTGCCAGCAGCGGGGGCAGCTCTGGAAACACCATATATTTT
CDR3 protein: CASSGGSSGNTIYF
J gene: TRBJ1-3
D gene: NA
clone size: NA
V gene: TRBV9

CDR3 DNA: TGTGCCAGCAGTCGACCGGGGGTCTACAATGAGCAGTTCTTC
CDR3 protein: CASSRPGVYNEQFF
J gene: TRBJ2-1
D gene: NA
clone size: NA
V gene: TRBV6-2/TRBV6-3

CDR3 DNA: TGTGCCAGCAGCTTAGCTTCGTCGGGGACTAGGGGAGAGACCCAGTACTTC
CDR3 protein: CASSLASSGTRGETQYF
J gene: TRBJ2-5
D gene: TRBD2
clone size: NA
V gene: TRBV11-2

CDR3 DNA: TGTGCCAGCAGTGAATGGGGACAGACCACCGGGGAGCTGTTTTTT
CDR3 protein: CASSEWGQTTGELFF
J gene: TRBJ2-2
D gene: TRBD1
clone size: NA
V gene: TRBV6-1

CDR3 DNA: TGTGCCAGCAGCTTAGATTTCTCCGGTGCAACCTACGAGCAGTACTTC
CDR3 protein: CASSLDFSGATYEQYF
J gene: TRBJ2-7
D gene: NA
clone size: NA
V gene: TRBV7-2

CDR3 DNA: TGTGCCAGCAGCCCAGGCGAATATCAGCCCCAGCATTTT
CDR3 protein: CASSPGEYQPQHF
J gene: TRBJ1-5
D gene: NA
clone size: NA
V gene: TRBV7-8

CDR3 DNA: TGCGCCAGCAGACCGGGACTAGCGGTGGAAGAGACCCAGTACTTC
CDR3 protein: CASRPGLAVEETQYF
J gene: TRBJ2-5
D gene: TRBD2
clone size: NA
V gene: TRBV5-1

CDR3 DNA: TGTGCTAGTGCCTGGACAGGGGGGGAGCAGTTCTTC
CDR3 protein: CASAWTGGEQFF
J gene: TRBJ2-1
D gene: TRBD1
clone size: once
V gene: TRBV12-5

CDR3 DNA: TGTGCCAGCAGTGAAGGCGGGGGACTACCCCAGCATTTT
CDR3 protein: CASSEGGGLPQHF
J gene: TRBJ1-5
D gene: NA
clone size: once
V gene: TRBV6-1

CDR3 DNA: TGTGCCAGCAGCCGGGACATAGGAACGGGCACAGATACGCAGTATTTT
CDR3 protein: CASSRDIGTGTDTQYF
J gene: TRBJ2-3
D gene: NA
clone size: NA
V gene: TRBV3-1/TRBV3-2

CDR3 DNA: TGTGCCAGCAGCCAAGCGTACGGCAATGAGCAGTTCTTC
CDR3 protein: CASSQAYGNEQFF
J gene: TRBJ2-1
D gene: NA
clone size: medium-sized
V gene: TRBV12-3/TRBV12-4

CDR3 DNA: TGCAGCGCCGACGTTGGGCTCACCGGGGAGCTGTTTTTT
CDR3 protein: CSADVGLTGELFF
J gene: TRBJ2-2
D gene: NA
clone size: few
V gene: TRBV29-1

CDR3 DNA: TGTGCCACCAGCAGAGATCTCACTAGCGGGGGGACGGAGCAGTTCTTC
CDR3 protein: CATSRDLTSGGTEQFF
J gene: TRBJ2-1
D gene: TRBD2
clone size: NA
V gene: TRBV15

CDR3 DNA: TGTGCCAGCAACATCAACAGGGGTTCTCACAATGAGCAGTTCTTC
CDR3 protein: CASNINRGSHNEQFF
J gene: TRBJ2-1
D gene: TRBD1
clone size: NA
V gene: TRBV7-8

CDR3 DNA: TGTGCCAGCAGTTTAAGACTAGCGGGGGCCAATGAGCAGTTCTTC
CDR3 protein: CASSLRLAGANEQFF
J gene: TRBJ2-1
D gene: TRBD2
clone size: NA
V gene: TRBV27

CDR3 DNA: TGTGCCAGCAGCCCTCTTCAAGGGGGTGAAGCTTTCTTT
CDR3 protein: CASSPLQGGEAFF
J gene: TRBJ1-1
D gene: NA
clone size: NA
V gene: TRBV7-8

CDR3 DNA: TGTGCCAGCAGTTTGGCGGGGCCTGAGCAGTTCTTC
CDR3 protein: CASSLAGPEQFF
J gene: TRBJ2-1
D gene: NA
clone size: few
V gene: TRBV28

CDR3 DNA: TGTGCCAGCAGCGGCCGCGGGGGGGCGAACACCGGGGAGCTGTTTTTT
CDR3 protein: CASSGRGGANTGELFF
J gene: TRBJ2-2
D gene: TRBD2
clone size: few
V gene: TRBV7-2

CDR3 DNA: TGTGCCAGCAGCGTAGCAGTAGGGGCAGGGGCTGGAGAGACCCAGTACTTC
CDR3 protein: CASSVAVGAGAGETQYF
J gene: TRBJ2-5
D gene: NA
clone size: NA
V gene: TRBV9

CDR3 DNA: TGTGCCAGCAGCTCCGGGACTCATACGCAGTATTTT
CDR3 protein: CASSSGTHTQYF
J gene: TRBJ2-3
D gene: NA
clone size: NA
V gene: TRBV11-1

CDR3 DNA: TGCGCCAGCAGCTTGGAACAGGGGCAGAATTCACCCCTCCACTTT
CDR3 protein: CASSLEQGQNSPLHF
J gene: TRBJ1-6
D gene: TRBD1
clone size: NA
V gene: TRBV5-1

CDR3 DNA: TGTGCCATCAGTGACTCCGGAGCAGTCACCTACAATGAGCAGTTCTTC
CDR3 protein: CAISDSGAVTYNEQFF
J gene: TRBJ2-1
D gene: NA
clone size: NA
V gene: TRBV10-3

CDR3 DNA: TGTGCCAGCAGCTTAAATTCGGTGAACAATTCACCCCTCCACTTT
CDR3 protein: CASSLNSVNNSPLHF
J gene: TRBJ1-6
D gene: NA
clone size: NA
V gene: TRBV7-6

CDR3 DNA: TGCGCCAGCAGCCAAGAACTCGGGGAGCGCTACACCTTC
CDR3 protein: CASSQELGERYTF
J gene: TRBJ1-2
D gene: NA
clone size: NA
V gene: TRBV4-3